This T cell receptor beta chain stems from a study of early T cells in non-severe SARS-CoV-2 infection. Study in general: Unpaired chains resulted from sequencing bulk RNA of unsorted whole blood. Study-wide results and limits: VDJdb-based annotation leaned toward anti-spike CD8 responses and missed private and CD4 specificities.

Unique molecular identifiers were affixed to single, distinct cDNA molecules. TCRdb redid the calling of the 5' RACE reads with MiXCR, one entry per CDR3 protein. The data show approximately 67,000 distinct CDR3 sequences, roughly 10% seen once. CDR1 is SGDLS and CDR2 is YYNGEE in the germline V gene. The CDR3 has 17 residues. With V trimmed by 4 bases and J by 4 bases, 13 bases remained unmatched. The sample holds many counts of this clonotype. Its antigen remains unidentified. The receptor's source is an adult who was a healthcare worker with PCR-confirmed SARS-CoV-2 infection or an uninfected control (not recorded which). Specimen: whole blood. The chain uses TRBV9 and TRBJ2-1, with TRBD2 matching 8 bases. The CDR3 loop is CASSPTGGAGAYNEQFF. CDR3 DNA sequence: TGTGCCAGCAGCCCCACCGGGGGGGCCGGGGCGTACAATGAGCAGTTCTTC.